Listed here is a single T cell receptor beta chain. Its specificity is not known. The data are from a study of beta chain features in type 1 diabetes. Study-level findings and limits: Whether HLA type influences TCRB rearrangement remained unresolved here. There was a moderate but significant shortening of TCRB CDR3s in all four CD4+ subsets of Type 1 diabetes patients.

Expressed TCRB transcripts got sequenced, as all isolated RNA was reverse transcribed. Produced via immunoSEQ multiplex PCR; TCRdb's table is partial and in-frame only. The sample has around 240,000 clones; about a sixth are singletons. Germline V CDR1 and CDR2: SGHTA, FQGNSA. This CDR3 contains 13 residues. V was pared by 5 bases and J by 6 bases, with 10 bases between. J is TRBJ2-2 and V is TRBV7-2; D perhaps matches TRBD2 (6 bases). Sequencing was performed on naive CD4+ T cells from blood. The TCR was taken from a man in his thirties or forties with type 1 diabetes. CDR3 sequence: CASSLWGAGELFF. The CDR3 nucleotides are TGTGCCAGCAGCCTCTGGGGGGCCGGGGAGCTGTTTTTT. Together with reference TRBV7-2 and TRBJ2-2, the CDR3 gives the full variable domain: GAGVSQSPSNKVTEKGKDVELRCDPISGHTALYWYRQSLGQGLEFLIYFQGNSAPDKSGLPSDRFSAERTGGSVSTLTIQRTQQEDSAVYLCASSLWGAGELFFGEGSRLTVL.